This T cell receptor beta chain originates from a study of blood T cell repertoires in COVID-19. The wider study: Sources were T cells, B-cell-depleted T cells, or PBMCs; the material itself was cDNA or gDNA.

The germline CDR1 and CDR2 sequences are LGHDT and YNNKEL (reference sequence). This CDR3 is 14 amino acids long. V lost 5 bases and J lost 2; bases outside the gene matches: 5. A Seattle source enrolled patients during active infection and followed them longitudinally. In the authors' methods: Reference gene primer amplification in the assay estimated nucleated cell counts. Repertoires were generated with immunoSEQ multiplex PCR, while TCRdb's copy carries only in-frame clones and drops some. V and J calls and clone size are given by that table; D and trimming were obtained from the DNA. The sample shows under 250,000 clones, 70% to 80% of them seen only once.

This clonotype originated in a woman aged 40 to 49 with COVID-19, enrolled during active disease. The chain has TRBV3-1 (or the pseudogene TRBV3-2) and TRBJ2-7; 8 nucleotides align to TRBD1. Material: peripheral blood. CDR3 nucleotide sequence: TGTGCCAGCAGCTTTACAGGGGGGACCTACGAGCAGTACTTC. Translation gives CASSFTGGTYEQYF.